A single sample gave rise to the 30 T cell receptor beta chains below, sequenced in a study of graft-versus-host responses after intestinal transplantation. The data were produced by immunoSEQ multiplex PCR, yet TCRdb's version contains in-frame clones alone and is incomplete. The sample includes about 30,000 clones, about three quarters seen only once; the top ten take approximately 3%. Intraepithelial and lamina propria lymphocytes were released after the graft tissue was processed. The sample was ileum tissue, taken 98 days after intestinal transplantation. The receptors derive from a human patient who received an intestinal transplant, so some T cells may come from the graft donor.

The CDR3 reads CASIRGSTDTQYF. The CDR3 DNA reads as TGTGCCAGCATCAGGGGGAGCACAGATACGCAGTATTTT. This chain links TRBV5-6 with TRBJ2-3; 7 nucleotides match TRBD1. Germline values: CDR1 SGHDT, CDR2 YYEEEE. The V and J ends lost 6 bases and 0 bases, in that order; junction bases with no gene match: 1. The CDR3 has 13 amino acids.

J is TRBJ2-3 and V is TRBV2; weak D call: TRBD2 (6 bases). Germline CDR1 is SNHLY and CDR2 is FYNNEI. Trimming took 4 bases from V and 1 from J, leaving 21 bases between them. This CDR3 has 18 amino acids. As DNA, the CDR3 is TGTGCCAGCAGTGTAGGGGTTGCGGGGACCCCTCGCACAGATACGCAGTATTTT. Residues: CASSVGVAGTPRTDTQYF.

The chain combines TRBV6-5 with TRBJ2-7; the match to TRBD1 covers 10 bases. This CDR3 is built from 13 residues. Germline values: CDR1 MNHEY, CDR2 SVGAGI. Trimming removed 6 bases from V and 4 bases from J; junction bases left unmatched: 3. CDR3 sequence: CASRRDRGYEQYF. The CDR3 bases are TGTGCCAGCAGACGGGACAGGGGTTACGAGCAGTACTTC.

This chain joins TRBV6-1 and TRBJ2-1; the D is unclear. Trimming shortened V by 6 bases and J by 2 bases, and 8 bases separated the two germline ends. Germline V lookup: CDR1 MNHNS, CDR2 SASEGT. The CDR3 has 13 amino acids. The CDR3 is CASRVPAYNEQFF. DNA of the CDR3: TGTGCCAGCAGGGTACCCGCCTACAATGAGCAGTTCTTC.

This clone appeared once. V gene TRBV27 combines with J gene TRBJ2-7, with 9 bases that match TRBD2. This CDR3 is built from 16 residues. Germline-derived CDR1 and CDR2 are MNHEY and SMNVEV (reference sequence). V lost 0 bases, J lost 4 bases, and 7 bases stayed unmatched. The CDR3 nucleotides are TGTGCCAGCAGTTTATCGGCGGGGGGGTTTAATTACGAGCAGTACTTC. Amino acid sequence: CASSLSAGGFNYEQYF.

This chain links TRBV4-1 with TRBJ2-7; D may be TRBD2 (5 bases). The V gene's germline CDR1 is MGHRA and CDR2 YSYEKL. With 1 base removed from V and 5 bases from J, the gap between germline ends came to 18 bases. This CDR3 has 16 amino acids. The CDR3 bases are TGCGCCAGCAGCCAAGGACCTCGGGGATCTTTCGACGAGCAGTACTTC. Its protein product is CASSQGPRGSFDEQYF.

The rearrangement links TRBV28 to TRBJ2-7; a possible D gene is TRBD1 (6 bases). This CDR3 is 14 amino acids long. Trimming took 4 bases from V and 1 from J, leaving 11 bases between them. CDR1 MDHEN and CDR2 SYDVKM come from the germline V gene. The CDR3 coding sequence is TGTGCCAGCAGTTCGGGACACCCGTCCTACGAGCAGTACTTC. It is translated as CASSSGHPSYEQYF.

The genes are TRBV2 and TRBJ1-1; D gene ambiguous. The CDR3 consists of 11 residues. The V gene's germline CDR1 is SNHLY and CDR2 FYNNEI. V lost 3 bases and J lost 8, with 7 bases in between. CDR3 coding DNA: TGTGCCAGCAGTGACTGGTCAGAAGCTTTCTTT. It encodes CASSDWSEAFF. Using reference TRBV2 and TRBJ1-1 for the parts outside the CDR3, the full variable domain is EPEVTQTPSHQVTQMGQEVILRCVPISNHLYFYWYRQILGQKVEFLVSFYNNEISEKSEIFDDQFSVERPDGSNFTLKIRSTKLEDSAMYFCASSDWSEAFFGQGTRLTVV.

V and J are TRBV27 and TRBJ2-7; D might be TRBD2 (6 bases). The V end was cut by 2 bases, the J end by 3 bases, with 14 bases between. This CDR3 region has 15 residues. Germline CDR1 is MNHEY and CDR2 is SMNVEV (reference sequence). The CDR3 DNA is TGTGCCAGCAGTTTAGGGGCGGGGTTTCTCTACGAGCAGTACTTC. Translation: CASSLGAGFLYEQYF.

The V gene is TRBV5-6, the J gene TRBJ2-7, with 10 bases identical to TRBD2. The CDR3 sequence is 15 residues long. From germline, CDR1 is SGHDT and CDR2 YYEEEE. After removal of 4 bases from V and 3 bases from J, the junction contained 7 bases not matched to a gene. The CDR3 sequence is CASSRGTSEIYEQYF. In DNA, the CDR3 is TGTGCCAGCAGCAGAGGGACTAGCGAGATCTACGAGCAGTACTTC.

This chain links TRBV6-8 with TRBJ1-2; 8 bases are shared with TRBD1. Germline V gene sequence: CDR1 MNHGY, CDR2 SAAAGT. The CDR3 is 15 residues long. The V and J ends lost 1 base and 4 bases, in that order; junction bases with no gene match: 5. The CDR3 spells CASSYWTGRFYGYTF. As DNA, the CDR3 is TGTGCCAGCAGTTACTGGACAGGGCGTTTCTATGGCTACACCTTC.

This sequence joins TRBV5-4 and TRBJ2-4; 8 bases map to TRBD1. The junction had 10 bases not matched to a gene; V was cut back by 3 bases and J by 2 bases. CDR1 is SGHNT and CDR2 is YYREEE in the germline V gene (reference sequence). The CDR3 covers 17 residues. The CDR3 DNA follows: TGTGCCAGCAGCTCATCAGGGGGCCAGGGAACCAAAAACATTCAGTACTTC. This gives the protein CASSSSGGQGTKNIQYF. The full variable domain, rest sourced from reference TRBV5-4 and TRBJ2-4, is ETGVTQSPTHLIKTRGQQVTLRCSSQSGHNTVSWYQQALGQGPQFIFQYYREEENGRGNFPPRFSGLQFPNYSSELNVNALELDDSALYLCASSSSGGQGTKNIQYFGAGTRLSVL.

The chain employs TRBV4-1 and TRBJ1-1, with 8 bases fitting TRBD1. V lost 4 bases and J lost 5; bases outside the gene matches: 9. Germline V CDR1 and CDR2: MGHRA, YSYEKL. CDR3 length equals 15 residues. CDR3 loop: CASSLNTGGSTEAFF. DNA for the CDR3: TGCGCCAGCAGCCTCAATACAGGGGGGAGTACTGAAGCTTTCTTT.

This clone was seen a few times. The rearrangement joins TRBV5-1 to TRBJ2-3; D remains ambiguous. V dropped 4 bases and J dropped 2 bases, with 14 bases sitting between them. The CDR3 has 15 amino acids. Looked up from germline, CDR1 is SGHRS and CDR2 is YFSETQ. CDR3 sequence (DNA): TGCGCCAGCAGCCCCGGAAGCAGGAACACAGATACGCAGTATTTT. Its translation is CASSPGSRNTDTQYF.

The V and J genes are TRBV4-1 and TRBJ2-7, with D unresolved. From germline, CDR1 is MGHRA and CDR2 YSYEKL. The V and J ends lost 0 bases and 2 bases respectively, with 8 bases between them. There are 14 residues in the CDR3. The DNA of the CDR3 is TGCGCCAGCAGCCAAGATCCAGGAACCTACGAGCAGTACTTC. Translated, it gives CASSQDPGTYEQYF.

V usage is TRBV25-1 and J usage is TRBJ2-2; 7 positions match TRBD1. This CDR3 is built from 14 residues. Germline assignment: CDR1 MGHDK and CDR2 SYGVNS. Trimming took 5 bases from V and 4 from J; bases not matched to a gene: 4. The CDR3: CASSTDRVTGELFF. The CDR3 region has the DNA TGTGCCAGCAGTACCGACAGGGTCACCGGGGAGCTGTTTTTT.

The gene calls are TRBV27 and TRBJ2-5; 10 nucleotides line up with TRBD1. The CDR3 runs 15 residues. Trimming took 5 bases from V and 5 from J; bases not matched to a gene: 8. The germline V gene encodes CDR1 MNHEY and CDR2 SMNVEV (reference sequence). CDR3 sequence (DNA): TGTGCCAGCAGTCCCACGACAGGGGGCTTGGAGACCCAGTACTTC. Translated, it gives CASSPTTGGLETQYF.

V usage is TRBV28 and J usage is TRBJ2-1; a weak D match, TRBD2 (7 bases). Germline V lookup: CDR1 MDHEN, CDR2 SYDVKM. V gave up 5 bases and J gave up 4 bases, with 18 bases separating them. This CDR3 region has 16 residues. The CDR3 sequence: CASSPQGGGPYNEQFF. DNA for the CDR3: TGTGCCAGCAGTCCCCAAGGGGGGGGACCATACAATGAGCAGTTCTTC. Together with reference TRBV28 and TRBJ2-1, the CDR3 gives the full variable domain: DVKVTQSSRYLVKRTGEKVFLECVQDMDHENMFWYRQDPGLGLRLIYFSYDVKMKEKGDIPEGYSVSREKKERFSLILESASTNQTSMYLCASSPQGGGPYNEQFFGPGTRLTVL.

This chain connects TRBV11-3 to TRBJ1-5, with D unresolved. Germline CDR1 reads SGHNT; CDR2 reads YENEEA. With 0 bases removed from V and 5 bases from J, the gap between germline ends came to 8 bases. The CDR3 length is 14 residues. Here the CDR3 DNA reads TGTGCCAGCAGCTTAGAAGGGTTTGATCAGCCCCAGCATTTT. The encoded protein is CASSLEGFDQPQHF.

This clone was found once. The chain recombines TRBV11-2 with TRBJ2-1; tentatively, D is TRBD1 (5 bases). V lost 1 base and J lost 0, with 10 bases in between. CDR3 length: 16 amino acids. CDR1 is SGHAT, CDR2 FQNNGV, per germline. CDR3 DNA: TGTGCCAGCAGCTTAGGAGGACACAACTCCTACAATGAGCAGTTCTTC. It is translated as CASSLGGHNSYNEQFF.

V gene TRBV9 combines with J gene TRBJ2-1, with 9 bases matching TRBD2. Germline CDR1 reads SGDLS; CDR2 reads YYNGEE. With V trimmed by 0 bases and J by 7 bases, 8 bases remained unmatched. The CDR3 has 16 residues. CDR3 protein: CASSVAGGGASNEQFF. Written as DNA, the CDR3 is TGTGCCAGCAGCGTAGCGGGCGGGGGGGCCTCAAATGAGCAGTTCTTC.

This chain's CDR3 is CASSVPGYFGEQFF. CDR3 nucleotide sequence: TGTGCCAGCAGTGTTCCAGGGTACTTCGGTGAGCAGTTCTTC. The V gene is TRBV6-5, the J gene TRBJ2-1, with D maybe TRBD1 (5 bases). The CDR3 length is 14 residues. Between the trimmed V and J ends, which lost 5 bases and 9 bases, there was a span of 17 bases. CDR1 is MNHEY, CDR2 SVGAGI, per germline.

This clone was counted a few times. The chain is built from TRBV7-3 and TRBJ2-3, with TRBD2 matching over 7 bases. V shed 3 bases and J 2 bases; nucleotides not matched to a gene: 8. CDR3 size: 16 residues. Germline values: CDR1 SGHTA, CDR2 FQGTGA. The CDR3 DNA reads as TGTGCCAGCAGCTTGGGCCGGGACTACCACACAGATACGCAGTATTTT. Translating gives CASSLGRDYHTDTQYF.

This chain links TRBV7-2 with TRBJ2-7; 8 bases map to TRBD2. Germline V gives CDR1 SGHTA, CDR2 FQGNSA. The CDR3 is made up of 14 amino acids. Trimming took 1 base from V and 4 from J; bases not matched to a gene: 3. The CDR3 reads CASSLGVAGYEQYF. The CDR3 DNA sequence: TGTGCCAGCAGCTTAGGGGTAGCGGGGTACGAGCAGTACTTC.

This rearrangement joins TRBV11-2 to TRBJ2-3; D might be TRBD2 (6 bases). The germline V gene has CDR1 SGHAT and CDR2 FQNNGV. This CDR3 contains 16 residues. Trimming stripped 2 bases from V and 2 bases from J, with 14 bases between. The CDR3 is CASSLTRAGVTDTQYF. The CDR3 DNA reads as TGTGCCAGCAGCTTAACGCGAGCGGGTGTCACAGATACGCAGTATTTT.

This chain connects TRBV15 to TRBJ2-7; possible D gene TRBD2, 6 bases. V lost 3 bases and J lost 7, with 16 bases in between. Germline CDR1 and CDR2: LNHNV and YYDKDF (reference sequence). This CDR3 region has 14 residues. CDR3 nucleotides: TGTGCCACCAGCAGCCCTAGAGATCGGGGGGAGCAGTACTTC. Its translation is CATSSPRDRGEQYF.

The rearrangement joins TRBV6-5 to TRBJ2-1, with 9 bases fitting TRBD2. V was pared by 5 bases and J by 5 bases, with 7 bases of the junction left unmatched. Germline lookup yields CDR1 MNHEY and CDR2 SVGAGI. The CDR3 totals 15 residues. CDR3 nucleotide sequence: TGTGCCAGCAGTCTTAGCGGGGGAGAAAACAATGAGCAGTTCTTC. Its translation is CASSLSGGENNEQFF.

The chain carries TRBV29-1 and TRBJ1-2; D is ambiguous. V gave up 5 bases and J gave up 5 bases, with 12 bases separating them. CDR1 is SQVTM and CDR2 is ANQGSEA in the germline V gene. This CDR3 spans 12 amino acids. The CDR3 DNA reads as TGCAGCGTTATACTAGGGCAATATGGCTACACCTTC. Its protein product is CSVILGQYGYTF.

This clone has a handful of counts. The chain uses TRBV21-1 and TRBJ1-5. TRBV21-1 is noted as a pseudogene. This CDR3 is 15 amino acids long. Written as DNA, the CDR3 is TGTGCCAGCAGCAAAGTTGGGCAGGGAGGTCAGCCCCAGCATTTT. It translates to CASSKVGQGGQPQHF.

This clone occurred once. The CDR3 DNA sequence: TGTGCCAGCAGGAGCCACTATGGCTACACCTTC. Its translation is CASRSHYGYTF. This chain links TRBV6-1 with TRBJ1-2; D unresolved. Trimming took off 6 bases at V and 3 bases at J, with 5 bases between the two ends. The V gene's germline CDR1 is MNHNS and CDR2 SASEGT. This CDR3 spans 11 amino acids.